The T cell receptor (beta chain) under discussion was sequenced for a study of lymphopenia after photon versus proton radiotherapy. This clone was seen just once. Antigen unknown. Repertoires were generated with immunoSEQ multiplex PCR, while TCRdb's copy carries only in-frame clones and drops some. The sample consists of 25,000 to 40,000 clones, about 80% of them appearing once. V lost 9 bases to trimming and J lost 4 bases; unmatched junction nucleotides: 5. The CDR3 loop spans 14 amino acids. CDR1 is MNHNS and CDR2 is SASEGT in the germline V gene. General study results and limits: Authors raise, but do not show, better survival with proton therapy. Relative stability marked proton patients; photon patients lost diversity and naive cells. Larger post-nadir TCR diversity loss correlated inversely with survival in deceased patients. Oligoclonal CD8+ Temra expansion after nadir drove photon patients' diversity drop.

The rearrangement joins TRBV6-1 to TRBJ1-3; 11 positions match TRBD1. Specimen: peripheral blood, collected from a patient treated with proton-based radiotherapy. This TCR derives from a woman in her 70s with pancreatic cancer. The CDR3, as DNA: TGTGCCAGTAAGGACAGGGGGCGAGGAAACACCATATATTTT. Its protein is CASKDRGRGNTIYF.